This TCR beta chain is drawn from a study of regulatory T cells in long-lasting Graves disease. This clonotype was seen more than once but under ten times. Germline V gene lookup returns CDR1 SGHTA and CDR2 FQGTGA. Unmatched junction bases numbered 4, after V lost 5 bases and J lost 0 bases. The CDR3 covers 16 residues. Time point: newly diagnosed GD, antithyroid drugs for less than 3 months. PBMCs provided the RNA from which the TCR library was made. Under American Thyroid Association guidelines, Graves' disease was diagnosed. According to the study, TCR beta libraries were built with iRepertoire HTBI primers and CDR3-region Arm-PCR. MiXCR, applied by TCRdb to the multiplex PCR reads, yields one record per CDR3 protein. The sample lists 500,000 or so distinct CDR3 sequences, about 14% seen once, with over 15% in the top ten. This sample also belongs to another study, concerning T cells in Graves' hyperthyroidism and ophthalmopathy.

The chain uses TRBV7-3 and TRBJ2-2; 9 positions match TRBD2. The specimen comprised peripheral blood mononuclear cells (PBMCs), sampled at new diagnosis, from a patient treated with antithyroid drugs. The TCR originated in a woman in her forties or fifties with Graves disease. CDR3 sequence: CASSPSGAPNTGELFF. The CDR3 DNA follows: TGTGCCAGCAGCCCTAGCGGGGCCCCGAACACCGGGGAGCTGTTTTTT.